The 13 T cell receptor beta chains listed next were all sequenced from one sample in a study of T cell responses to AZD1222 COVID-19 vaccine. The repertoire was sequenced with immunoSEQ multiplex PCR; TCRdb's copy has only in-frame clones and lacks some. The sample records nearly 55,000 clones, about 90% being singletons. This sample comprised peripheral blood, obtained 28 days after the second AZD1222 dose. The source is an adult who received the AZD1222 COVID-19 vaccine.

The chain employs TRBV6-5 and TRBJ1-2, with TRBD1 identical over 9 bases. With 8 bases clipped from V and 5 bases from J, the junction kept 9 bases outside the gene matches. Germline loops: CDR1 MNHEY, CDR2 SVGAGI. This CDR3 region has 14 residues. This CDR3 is CASGTRQGEYGYTF. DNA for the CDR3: TGTGCCAGCGGCACTAGACAGGGGGAGTATGGCTACACCTTC.

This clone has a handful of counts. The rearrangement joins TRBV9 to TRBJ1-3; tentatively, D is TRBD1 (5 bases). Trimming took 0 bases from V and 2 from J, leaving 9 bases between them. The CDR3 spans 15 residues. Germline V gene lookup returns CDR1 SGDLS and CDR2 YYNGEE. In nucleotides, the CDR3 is TGTGCCAGCAGCGTAGGTGGGGGAACTGGAAACACCATATATTTT. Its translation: CASSVGGGTGNTIYF.

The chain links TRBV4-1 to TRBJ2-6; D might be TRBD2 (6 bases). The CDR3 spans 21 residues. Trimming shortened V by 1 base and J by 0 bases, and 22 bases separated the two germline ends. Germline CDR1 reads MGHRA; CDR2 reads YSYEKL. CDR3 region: CASSQASYFGSRISGANVLTF. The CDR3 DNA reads TGCGCCAGCAGCCAAGCCTCCTACTTCGGGAGCCGGATCTCTGGGGCCAACGTCCTGACTTTC.

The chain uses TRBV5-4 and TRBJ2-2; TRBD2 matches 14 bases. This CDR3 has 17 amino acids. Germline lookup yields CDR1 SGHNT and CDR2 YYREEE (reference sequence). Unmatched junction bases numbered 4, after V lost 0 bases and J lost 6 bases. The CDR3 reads CASSLGATSGRAGELFF. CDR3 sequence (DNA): TGTGCCAGCAGCTTGGGGGCGACTAGCGGGAGGGCCGGGGAGCTGTTTTTT. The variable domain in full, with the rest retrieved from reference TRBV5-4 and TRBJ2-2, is ETGVTQSPTHLIKTRGQQVTLRCSSQSGHNTVSWYQQALGQGPQFIFQYYREEENGRGNFPPRFSGLQFPNYSSELNVNALELDDSALYLCASSLGATSGRAGELFFGEGSRLTVL.

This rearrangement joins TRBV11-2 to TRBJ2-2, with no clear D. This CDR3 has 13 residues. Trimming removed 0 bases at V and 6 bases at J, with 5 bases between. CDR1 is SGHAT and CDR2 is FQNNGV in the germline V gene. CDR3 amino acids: CASSLDRSGELFF. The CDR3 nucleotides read TGTGCCAGCAGCTTAGATCGGTCCGGGGAGCTGTTTTTT.

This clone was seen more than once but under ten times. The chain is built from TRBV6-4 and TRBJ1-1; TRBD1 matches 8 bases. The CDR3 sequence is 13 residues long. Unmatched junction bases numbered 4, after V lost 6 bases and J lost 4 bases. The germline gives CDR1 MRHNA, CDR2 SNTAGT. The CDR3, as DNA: TGTGCCAGCAGCAGAACAGGGGGCACTGAAGCTTTCTTT. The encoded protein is CASSRTGGTEAFF.

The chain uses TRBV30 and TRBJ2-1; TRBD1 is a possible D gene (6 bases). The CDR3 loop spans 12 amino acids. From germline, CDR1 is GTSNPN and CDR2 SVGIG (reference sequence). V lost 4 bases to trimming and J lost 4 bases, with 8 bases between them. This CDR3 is CAWTQGYNEQFF. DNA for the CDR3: TGTGCCTGGACGCAGGGGTACAATGAGCAGTTCTTC.

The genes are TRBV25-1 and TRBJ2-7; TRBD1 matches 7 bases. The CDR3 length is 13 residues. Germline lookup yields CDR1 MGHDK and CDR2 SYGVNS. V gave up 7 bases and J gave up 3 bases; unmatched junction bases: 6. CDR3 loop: CASKWGQNYEQYF. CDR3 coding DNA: TGTGCCAGCAAGTGGGGACAGAACTACGAGCAGTACTTC.

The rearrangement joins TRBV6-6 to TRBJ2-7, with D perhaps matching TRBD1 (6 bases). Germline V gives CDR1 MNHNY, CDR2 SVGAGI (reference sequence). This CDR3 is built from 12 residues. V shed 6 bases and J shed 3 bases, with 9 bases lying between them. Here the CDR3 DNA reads TGTGCCAGCAGCCAACAGGGCTACGAGCAGTACTTC. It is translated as CASSQQGYEQYF.

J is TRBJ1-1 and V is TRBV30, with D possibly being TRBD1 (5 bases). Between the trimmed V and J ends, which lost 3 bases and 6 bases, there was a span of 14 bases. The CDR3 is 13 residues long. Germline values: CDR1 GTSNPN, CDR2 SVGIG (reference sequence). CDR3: CAWRPGGAAEAFF. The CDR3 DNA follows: TGTGCCTGGAGGCCAGGAGGGGCGGCTGAAGCTTTCTTT. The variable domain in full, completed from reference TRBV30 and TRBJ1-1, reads SQTIHQWPATLVQPVGSPLSLECTVEGTSNPNLYWYRQAAGRGLQLLFYSVGIGQISSEVPQNLSASRPQDRQFILSSKKLLLSDSGFYLCAWRPGGAAEAFFGQGTRLTVV.

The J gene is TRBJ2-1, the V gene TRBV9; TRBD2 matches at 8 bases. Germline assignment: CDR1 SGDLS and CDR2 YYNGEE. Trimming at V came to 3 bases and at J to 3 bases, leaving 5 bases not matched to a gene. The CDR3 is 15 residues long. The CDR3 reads CASSATSDLYNEQFF. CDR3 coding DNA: TGTGCCAGCAGCGCGACTAGCGACCTCTACAATGAGCAGTTCTTC. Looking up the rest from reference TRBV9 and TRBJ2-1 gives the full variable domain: DSGVTQTPKHLITATGQRVTLRCSPRSGDLSVYWYQQSLDQGLQFLIQYYNGEERAKGNILERFSAQQFPDLHSELNLSSLELGDSALYFCASSATSDLYNEQFFGPGTRLTVL.

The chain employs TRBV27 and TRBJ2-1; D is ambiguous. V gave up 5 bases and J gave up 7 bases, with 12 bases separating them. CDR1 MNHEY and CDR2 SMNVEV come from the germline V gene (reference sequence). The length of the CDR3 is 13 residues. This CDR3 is CASSPPLWNEQFF. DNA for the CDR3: TGTGCCAGCAGTCCCCCCCTCTGGAATGAGCAGTTCTTC.

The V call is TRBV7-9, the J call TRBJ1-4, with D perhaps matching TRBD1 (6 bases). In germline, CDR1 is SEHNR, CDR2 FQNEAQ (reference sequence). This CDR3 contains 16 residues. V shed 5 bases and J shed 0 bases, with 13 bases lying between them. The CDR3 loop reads CASSQGTFATNEKLFF. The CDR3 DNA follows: TGTGCCAGCAGCCAAGGGACATTTGCAACTAATGAAAAACTGTTTTTT.